The next 12 T cell receptor beta chains were all read from a single sample in a study of blood T cells in healthy people across ages. Primers used in a second PCR of roughly 6 to 11 cycles were a sample-barcoded 5' primer and a J-beta primer mix. TCRdb re-called the 5' RACE reads with MiXCR, one entry per CDR3 protein. The top ten clones hold 7.7% of a sample with 1.5 million to 2 million distinct CDR3 sequences, over 25% of them seen once. Input material: blood. The receptors here all came from a young woman in good health.

The V gene is TRBV11-3, the J gene TRBJ1-1, with a tentative D call TRBD1 (5 bases). CDR3 length equals 15 residues. Per germline, CDR1 SGHNT and CDR2 YENEEA. V lost 1 base to trimming and J lost 1 base, with 10 bases between them. The DNA of the CDR3 is TGTGCCAGCAGCTTAGGTGGGGCGTCGAACACTGAAGCTTTCTTT. This codes for CASSLGGASNTEAFF.

This clonotype was recorded a few times. The chain employs TRBV6-1 and TRBJ2-5; 10 bases agree with TRBD1. In germline, CDR1 is MNHNS, CDR2 SASEGT. The CDR3 sequence is 16 residues long. The V gene end was trimmed by 8 bases and the J gene end by 3 bases; junction bases not matched to a gene: 12. CDR3 protein: CASGWGTGDSEETQYF. The CDR3 DNA follows: TGTGCCAGCGGGTGGGGGACAGGGGACTCCGAAGAGACCCAGTACTTC.

This clonotype appeared a few times. CDR3 in amino acids: CASSSPFGGSNGAYF. Written as DNA, the CDR3 is TGTGCCAGCAGTTCCCCCTTTGGCGGGTCCAACGGGGCGTACTTC. The chain combines TRBV12-3 or TRBV12-4 with TRBJ2-5; perhaps D is TRBD1 or TRBD2 (5 bases each). The V gene lost 4 bases and the J gene lost 13 bases, with 25 bases spanning the gap. The CDR3 is 15 residues long.

This clonotype was seen only a few times. An end of the junction differs from the germline gene, which may be a read error. The chain uses TRBV12-3 or TRBV12-4 and TRBJ1-1; D uncertain. The CDR3 consists of 13 residues. CDR3 loop: CASSPERNTAAFF. For the CDR3, the DNA is TGTGCCAGCAGTCCTGAGAGAAACACTGCAGCTTTCTTT.

The chain is built from TRBV10-3 and TRBJ2-5; 7 nucleotides agree with TRBD2. Trimming at V came to 4 bases and at J to 9 bases, leaving 14 bases not matched to a gene. The CDR3 extends over 15 amino acids. CDR1 is ENHRY, CDR2 SYGVKD, per germline. For the CDR3, the DNA is TGTGCCATCAGTGTGGTAGCGGCCCGGGGAGGGGCCCAGTACTTC. Amino acids: CAISVVAARGGAQYF.

This clonotype was picked up a small number of times. The CDR3 reads CASSLERQTAPQHF. CDR3 in DNA: TGTGCCAGCAGCTTAGAAAGGCAAACCGCGCCCCAGCATTTT. The rearrangement uses TRBV7-2 and TRBJ1-5; no firm D call. V was pared by 1 base and J by 9 bases, with 13 bases between. Per the germline V gene, CDR1 is SGHTA and CDR2 is FQGNSA. The CDR3 runs to 14 residues. Looking up the rest from reference TRBV7-2 and TRBJ1-5 gives the full variable domain: GAGVSQSPSNKVTEKGKDVELRCDPISGHTALYWYRQSLGQGLEFLIYFQGNSAPDKSGLPSDRFSAERTGGSVSTLTIQRTQQEDSAVYLCASSLERQTAPQHFGDGTRLSIL.

The table lists this clonotype with many counts. V and J are TRBV9 and TRBJ2-1; 12 bases match TRBD2. Germline-derived CDR1 and CDR2 are SGDLS and YYNGEE. After removal of 3 bases from V and 11 bases from J, the junction contained 6 bases not matched to a gene. This CDR3 comprises 14 residues. This chain's CDR3 is CASSAQLAGGQQFF. CDR3 nucleotides: TGTGCCAGCAGCGCCCAACTAGCGGGGGGCCAGCAGTTCTTC.

The chain recombines TRBV7-2 with TRBJ2-1; D remains ambiguous. The ends were cut back, 1 base at V and 15 bases at J, with 16 bases in the middle. Germline CDR1 is SGHTA and CDR2 is FQGNSA. This CDR3 comprises 13 residues. The CDR3 bases are TGTGCCAGCAGCTTAGTGCGGACCCAAAGCACGTTCTTC. As protein: CASSLVRTQSTFF.

V gene TRBV18 combines with J gene TRBJ2-7; 8 bases match TRBD1. Germline values: CDR1 KGHSH, CDR2 LQKENI. This CDR3 contains 18 residues. J gave up 4 bases and V 6 bases, and 20 bases lay outside the gene matches. CDR3 DNA sequence: TGTGCCAGCTCTCCTCTTGCCCGGACAGGGACATTAACTTACGAGCAGTACTTC. Protein product: CASSPLARTGTLTYEQYF.

CDR3 sequence (DNA): TGTGCCAGCAGTTTGAGTCCTAGAGCAGATACGCAGTATTTT. It codes for CASSLSPRADTQYF. This chain uses TRBV12-3 or TRBV12-4 with TRBJ2-3; no definite D call. The V end was cut by 3 bases, the J end by 4 bases, with 11 bases between. This CDR3 is built from 14 residues.

This clonotype has just a few counts. One end of the junction fails to match germline, which may point to a read error. This chain uses TRBV28 with TRBJ2-5, with a tentative D call TRBD2 (6 bases). The CDR3 runs 13 residues. CDR1 MDHEN and CDR2 SYDVKM come from the germline V gene. The CDR3 is CTSSLGSGETQYF. Written as DNA, the CDR3 is TGTACCAGCAGTTTAGGTAGCGGAGAGACCCAGTACTTC.

This clonotype was seen at least ten times. The gene calls are TRBV5-1 and TRBJ2-7; tentative D call: TRBD2 (6 bases). Looked up from germline, CDR1 is SGHRS and CDR2 is YFSETQ. This CDR3 has 15 amino acids. Trimming took off 3 bases at V and 1 base at J, with 14 bases between the two ends. Here the CDR3 DNA reads TGCGCCAGCAGCTATGGGACTCCACCTTCCTACGAGCAGTACTTC. It codes for CASSYGTPPSYEQYF.